This TCR beta chain is drawn from a study of control samples from healthy donors and cancer patients. The CDR3 loop spans 15 amino acids. V dropped 1 base and J dropped 6; count of bases not matched to a gene: 6. The germline CDR1 and CDR2 sequences are SGHTA and FQGNSA. The repertoire was sequenced with immunoSEQ multiplex PCR; TCRdb's copy has only in-frame clones and lacks some. The table lists 70,000 or so clones, approximately 84% of them singletons, with under 30% in the top ten. The source of this sequence is a man in his forties or fifties in good health. The specimen sequenced was blood. The chain employs TRBV7-2 and TRBJ2-3, with 8 nucleotides matching TRBD2. The CDR3 DNA follows: TGTGCCAGCAGCTTAGTTGGCGGGGGGCTTGATACGCAGTATTTT. Its protein is CASSLVGGGLDTQYF. Full variable domain (missing parts from reference TRBV7-2 and TRBJ2-3): GAGVSQSPSNKVTEKGKDVELRCDPISGHTALYWYRQSLGQGLEFLIYFQGNSAPDKSGLPSDRFSAERTGGSVSTLTIQRTQQEDSAVYLCASSLVGGGLDTQYFGPGTRLTVL.